These T cell receptor beta chains were read from a single sample in a study of T cells in tuberculosis. Sequencing used immunoSEQ multiplex PCR; TCRdb keeps in-frame clones, though not all of them. In the table there are some 30,000 clones, roughly 88% of which are singletons. The source was PBMCs, collected at tuberculosis diagnosis. Receptors were obtained from an adult with tuberculosis. Both conserved end residues are part of each CDR3. D genes are given only for firm matches. A row's size may be missing; if present it is once, few, many or a size class.

TRBJ2-2 | - | - | TRBV6-1 | TGTGCCAGCAGTGTCGGGGAGGCCATAGGACTATTCACCGGGGAGCTGTTTTTT | CASSVGEAIGLFTGELFF
TRBJ2-2 | once | - | TRBV7-8 | TGTGCCAGCAGCGCACAGGGTGGGGTTTTCGGGGAGCTGTTTTTT | CASSAQGGVFGELFF
TRBJ2-6 | - | TRBD1 | TRBV9 | TGTGCCAGCAGTTCTAGGGACAGGGAAGGGGCCAACGTCCTGACTTTC | CASSSRDREGANVLTF
TRBJ2-5 | - | - | TRBV7-3 | TGTGCCAGCAGCTTAGGGGCGAGGCAAGAGACCCAGTACTTC | CASSLGARQETQYF
TRBJ2-5 | once | TRBD2 | TRBV27 | TGTGCCAGCAAGGGATACGCACTAGCGGGAGGGGAGACCCAGTACTTC | CASKGYALAGGETQYF
TRBJ1-3 | - | - | TRBV6-5 | TGTGCCAGCAGTTATCAGGGGACGCGGGACACCATATATTTT | CASSYQGTRDTIYF
TRBJ1-2 | - | - | TRBV11-2 | TGTGCCAGCAGCTCCAATCAGGGCTACACCTTC | CASSSNQGYTF
TRBJ2-2 | - | - | TRBV6-4 | TGTGCCAGCAGAGCCGAAGACACCGGGGAGCTGTTTTTT | CASRAEDTGELFF
TRBJ1-2 | - | - | TRBV21-1 | TGTGCCAGCAGCAAAGCGCTAGACAGGGGCGATGGCTACACCTTC | CASSKALDRGDGYTF
TRBJ2-7 | - | TRBD2 | TRBV18 | TGTGCCAGCTCACCCCGGGCTAGCGGGGCTTTAGGCGAGCAGTACTTC | CASSPRASGALGEQYF
TRBJ2-7 | - | TRBD2 | TRBV19 | TGTGCCAGTAGTATGGTGCCGGGAGGCCCTGGCGAGCAGTACTTC | CASSMVPGGPGEQYF